This T cell receptor beta chain emerged from a study of a mutant IDH1 vaccine in newly diagnosed glioma. Study-wide background: Patients, over weeks 1, 3, 5, 7, 11, 15, 19 and 23, received a total of eight vaccinations. Commencement of vaccination occurred 4-6 weeks following radiotherapy alone, or concurrently with temozolomide cycles.

The time point was: week 5, during vaccination. Vaccinated patients received 300 ug of mutant IDH1 20-mer peptide per dose, with topical imiquimod. Each tumor in the donors was a new WHO grade 3 or 4 astrocytoma, IDH1-mutant and ATRX-lost. This CDR3 is built from 18 residues. The ends were cut back, 5 bases at V and 0 bases at J, with 22 bases in the middle. Germline CDR1 is SGHRS and CDR2 is YFSETQ. Sequenced by immunoSEQ multiplex PCR; TCRdb stores in-frame clones only, minus some. Among tens of thousands of clones, 80% to 90% were seen once, and the ten largest hold about 1.5%. Turning to this clone: Antigen specificity is unknown.

The chain couples TRBV5-1 to TRBJ2-3; perhaps D is TRBD1 or TRBD2 (5 bases each). Sequences were derived from PBMCs, sampled from a glioma patient whose treatment included an IDH1 peptide vaccine. The clonotype comes from a man in his forties with glioma. CDR3 sequence reads: CASRGPHGEETSTDTQYF. CDR3 sequence (DNA): TGCGCCAGCAGGGGACCCCATGGCGAGGAGACTAGCACAGATACGCAGTATTTT.